The 26 T cell receptor beta chains listed next were all sequenced from one sample in a study of T cell responses to AZD1222 COVID-19 vaccine. The table came from immunoSEQ multiplex PCR; TCRdb's copy has only in-frame clones and leaves some out. Of about 150,000 clones in the sample, over 85% are singletons; the top ten hold around 1.7%. This material consisted of peripheral blood, taken 28 days after the second AZD1222 dose. These receptors were collected from an adult who received the AZD1222 COVID-19 vaccine.

The chain combines TRBV2 with TRBJ2-1, with TRBD1 identical over 8 bases. The CDR3 contains 13 residues. Losses at the gene ends were 7 bases for V and 6 bases for J; bases not matched to a gene: 5. Germline V gives CDR1 SNHLY, CDR2 FYNNEI. The CDR3, as DNA: TGTGCCAGCAAGACAGGGGACCTCAATGAGCAGTTCTTC. Its translation is CASKTGDLNEQFF. The variable domain in full, with the rest retrieved from reference TRBV2 and TRBJ2-1, is EPEVTQTPSHQVTQMGQEVILRCVPISNHLYFYWYRQILGQKVEFLVSFYNNEISEKSEIFDDQFSVERPDGSNFTLKIRSTKLEDSAMYFCASKTGDLNEQFFGPGTRLTVL.

The CDR3 sequence: CASSGGTAETQYF. The DNA for the CDR3 is TGTGCCAGCTCTGGGGGGACAGCGGAGACCCAGTACTTC. The chain recombines TRBV6-6 with TRBJ2-5; D is perhaps TRBD1 (7 bases). Per germline, CDR1 MNHNY and CDR2 SVGAGI (reference sequence). There are 13 residues in the CDR3. Trimming pared 8 bases from V and 5 bases from J, leaving 15 bases between.

The chain employs TRBV7-6 and TRBJ1-1; 7 bases align to TRBD1. V gave up 5 bases and J gave up 1 base; unmatched junction bases: 4. This CDR3 contains 14 residues. The germline V gene encodes CDR1 SGHVS and CDR2 FNYEAQ. CDR3: CASSPGTANTEAFF. CDR3 in DNA: TGTGCCAGCAGCCCCGGGACAGCGAACACTGAAGCTTTCTTT.

The DNA for the CDR3 is TGTGCCAGCAGTGCCACAGGGTGGAAGGATGGCTACACCTTC. Amino acid sequence: CASSATGWKDGYTF. V is TRBV28 and J is TRBJ1-2; perhaps TRBD1 as D (6 bases). Germline values: CDR1 MDHEN, CDR2 SYDVKM. The CDR3 is made up of 14 amino acids. Between the trimmed V and J ends, which lost 5 bases and 6 bases, there was a span of 16 bases.

The chain recombines TRBV10-2 with TRBJ1-1; 8 bases are a match to TRBD1. The germline CDR1 and CDR2 sequences are WSHSY and SAAADI. This CDR3 is 17 amino acids long. Trimming cost V 0 bases and J 1 base; bases outside gene matches: 7. The CDR3 region is CASSESRGLTGNTEAFF. In DNA, the CDR3 is TGCGCCAGCAGTGAGTCCAGGGGGCTTACGGGGAACACTGAAGCTTTCTTT.

The chain links TRBV5-6 to TRBJ1-2; D unresolved. The CDR3 totals 17 residues. Trimming took off 4 bases at V and 4 bases at J, with 23 bases between the two ends. CDR1 is SGHDT and CDR2 is YYEEEE in the germline V gene. The CDR3 DNA reads as TGTGCCAGCAGCCCCAGCCGACACTCACGGCCGGTCTATGGCTACACCTTC. It is translated as CASSPSRHSRPVYGYTF.

V and J are TRBV5-5 and TRBJ1-1; possible D gene TRBD1, 5 bases. The CDR3 spans 15 residues. Germline values: CDR1 SGHKS, CDR2 YYEKEE (reference sequence). The V end was cut by 3 bases, the J end by 4 bases, with 16 bases between. The CDR3 DNA sequence: TGTGCCAGCAGCTGGTATGGAAGAGGGGTCACTGAAGCTTTCTTT. It encodes CASSWYGRGVTEAFF.

This clone showed up just once. The DNA for the CDR3 is TGTGCCAGCAGCTTGGTGTCAGGCTATAGCAATCAGCCCCAGCATTTT. Translating gives CASSLVSGYSNQPQHF. V usage is TRBV5-5 and J usage is TRBJ1-5; D is undetermined. Germline assignment: CDR1 SGHKS and CDR2 YYEKEE (reference sequence). The CDR3 spans 16 residues. V gave up 0 bases and J gave up 0 bases, with 10 bases separating them.

This clone came up once. This chain connects TRBV9 to TRBJ1-1; possibly TRBD1 for D (5 bases). CDR1 is SGDLS and CDR2 is YYNGEE in the germline V gene. Trimming cost V 0 bases and J 1 base, with 10 bases left between them. The CDR3 covers 15 residues. CDR3 in DNA: TGTGCCAGCAGCGTAGGGGGCGGCAGGAACACTGAAGCTTTCTTT. Translated: CASSVGGGRNTEAFF.

The V call is TRBV2, the J call TRBJ2-1, with 9 bases that match TRBD2. V shed 3 bases and J 7 bases; nucleotides not matched to a gene: 7. Germline V gene lookup returns CDR1 SNHLY and CDR2 FYNNEI. The CDR3 loop spans 15 amino acids. The CDR3 nucleotides read TGTGCCAGCAGTGAGTGGCTAGCGGGGATAAATGAGCAGTTCTTC. Protein product: CASSEWLAGINEQFF.

The J gene is TRBJ2-2, the V gene TRBV12-3 or TRBV12-4; D is undetermined. The CDR3 has 9 residues. The V end lost 7 bases, the J end lost 7 bases, and 1 base lay between the germline ends. The DNA of the CDR3 is TGTGCCAGCAACGGGGAGCTGTTTTTT. Protein product: CASNGELFF.

For the CDR3, the DNA is TGTGCCAGCAGTGCCGCGACCGGTAGCGGGATTCGTGATGAGCAGTTCTTC. It is translated as CASSAATGSGIRDEQFF. The chain combines TRBV25-1 with TRBJ2-1; 8 bases match TRBD2. Trimming cost V 4 bases and J 8 bases; bases outside gene matches: 16. CDR1 is MGHDK and CDR2 is SYGVNS in the germline V gene. The CDR3 contains 17 residues.

This sequence joins TRBV6-1 and TRBJ2-3, with 8 bases aligning to TRBD2. CDR1 and CDR2 (germline): MNHNS, SASEGT. This CDR3 spans 16 amino acids. The V and J ends lost 3 bases and 4 bases, in that order; junction bases with no gene match: 9. The CDR3 region is CASSDISGEGADTQYF. The CDR3 DNA sequence: TGTGCCAGCAGTGATATTAGCGGGGAAGGGGCAGATACGCAGTATTTT.

The rearrangement joins TRBV6-5 to TRBJ2-1; D is unclear. Germline V gives CDR1 MNHEY, CDR2 SVGAGI. Trimming took 0 bases from V and 7 from J, leaving 10 bases between them. The CDR3 runs to 14 residues. CDR3 nucleotide sequence: TGTGCCAGCAGTTACTCTCCAGAAATGAATGAGCAGTTCTTC. Protein: CASSYSPEMNEQFF.

The V and J genes are TRBV19 and TRBJ2-3; D unclear. Germline V gene lookup returns CDR1 LNHDA and CDR2 SQIVND (reference sequence). V dropped 7 bases and J dropped 2 bases, with 4 bases sitting between them. The CDR3 is 11 residues long. As DNA, the CDR3 is TGTGCCAGTACCTCCACAGATACGCAGTATTTT. Its protein is CASTSTDTQYF.

The CDR3 spells CAWSRGSRSGTSGPWALSKQFF. The CDR3 region has the DNA TGTGCCTGGAGTCGGGGTAGCAGGAGCGGGACTAGCGGGCCCTGGGCCCTTTCAAAGCAGTTCTTC. V and J are TRBV30 and TRBJ2-1; 12 bases agree with TRBD2. The V gene's germline CDR1 is GTSNPN and CDR2 SVGIG (reference sequence). The V segment lost 2 bases and the J segment 11 bases; nucleotides outside the gene matches: 31. The CDR3 covers 22 residues. Based on the CDR3 plus reference TRBV30 and TRBJ2-1, the full variable domain is SQTIHQWPATLVQPVGSPLSLECTVEGTSNPNLYWYRQAAGRGLQLLFYSVGIGQISSEVPQNLSASRPQDRQFILSSKKLLLSDSGFYLCAWSRGSRSGTSGPWALSKQFFGPGTRLTVL.

This clone was found once. The chain's CDR3 is CAWGRGTGNEKLFF. The CDR3 DNA is TGTGCCTGGGGGCGAGGGACAGGGAATGAAAAACTGTTTTTT. The V and J genes are TRBV30 and TRBJ1-4; 9 nucleotides agree with TRBD1. This CDR3 is 14 amino acids long. The germline gives CDR1 GTSNPN, CDR2 SVGIG (reference sequence). The J segment lost 5 bases and the V segment lost 5 bases, leaving 6 bases of the junction unmatched.

The genes are TRBV12-3 or TRBV12-4 and TRBJ2-5; D is undetermined. This CDR3 has 12 amino acids. V gave up 3 bases and J gave up 4 bases, with 6 bases separating them. The CDR3 region is CASSFAAETQYF. The CDR3 region has the DNA TGTGCCAGCAGTTTTGCAGCAGAGACCCAGTACTTC.

The V call is TRBV7-9, the J call TRBJ2-1; 7 positions match TRBD2. The germline V gene has CDR1 SEHNR and CDR2 FQNEAQ (reference sequence). The CDR3 length is 16 residues. V lost 6 bases to trimming and J lost 1 base; unmatched junction nucleotides: 9. The CDR3 nucleotides read TGTGCCAGCAGTTACGGGGGGAGTCAGTCCTACAATGAGCAGTTCTTC. It is translated as CASSYGGSQSYNEQFF.

This clone has only a few counts. This chain uses TRBV7-9 with TRBJ2-6; a possible D gene is TRBD1 (6 bases). This CDR3 has 16 residues. In germline, CDR1 is SEHNR, CDR2 FQNEAQ (reference sequence). Trimming removed 4 bases from V and 1 base from J, with 11 bases in between. The CDR3 sequence: CASSSRGTSGANVLTF. CDR3 nucleotide sequence: TGTGCCAGCAGCTCGAGGGGGACGTCTGGGGCCAACGTCCTGACTTTC.

The chain carries TRBV11-3 and TRBJ1-6; D not resolved. CDR3 length equals 14 residues. Trimming removed 4 bases from V and 7 bases from J, with 11 bases in between. Germline V gene sequence: CDR1 SGHNT, CDR2 YENEEA. CDR3: CASSSGSWNSPLHF. The CDR3 nucleotides read TGTGCCAGCAGCTCGGGGAGTTGGAATTCACCCCTCCACTTT.

This chain connects TRBV28 to TRBJ2-7; perhaps TRBD2 as D (5 bases). Germline values: CDR1 MDHEN, CDR2 SYDVKM. Between the trimmed V and J ends, which lost 3 bases and 4 bases, there was a span of 10 bases. The CDR3 is 13 amino acids. Written as DNA, the CDR3 is TGTGCCAGCAGTTTTGGGGAGAGTTACGAGCAGTACTTC. Protein: CASSFGESYEQYF.

This chain connects TRBV9 to TRBJ2-5; tentative D call: TRBD1 (5 bases). This CDR3 comprises 14 residues. CDR1 SGDLS and CDR2 YYNGEE come from the germline V gene. The V end was cut by 4 bases, the J end by 5 bases, with 15 bases between. The chain's CDR3 is CASSNLQGAETQYF. In nucleotides, the CDR3 is TGTGCCAGCAGCAACCTGCAGGGTGCGGAGACCCAGTACTTC.

CDR3 loop: CASSSGQGALGDTQYF. CDR3 DNA sequence: TGTGCCAGCAGCTCAGGACAGGGGGCATTGGGAGATACGCAGTATTTT. V and J are TRBV7-2 and TRBJ2-3, with 11 bases lining up with TRBD1. CDR1 is SGHTA and CDR2 is FQGNSA in the germline V gene. V gave up 4 bases and J gave up 5 bases; unmatched junction bases: 8. The CDR3 is made up of 16 amino acids. Based on the CDR3 plus reference TRBV7-2 and TRBJ2-3, the full variable domain is GAGVSQSPSNKVTEKGKDVELRCDPISGHTALYWYRQSLGQGLEFLIYFQGNSAPDKSGLPSDRFSAERTGGSVSTLTIQRTQQEDSAVYLCASSSGQGALGDTQYFGPGTRLTVL.

The rearrangement uses TRBV15 and TRBJ2-7; 9 bases are shared with TRBD2. This CDR3 comprises 18 residues. Germline CDR1 LNHNV, CDR2 YYDKDF (reference sequence). Trimming at V came to 2 bases and at J to 4 bases, leaving 15 bases not matched to a gene. CDR3 in DNA: TGTGCCACCAGCAGAACAAGGACCGCCGACGCGGGAGGGTACGAGCAGTACTTC. Encoded protein: CATSRTRTADAGGYEQYF.

The chain couples TRBV27 to TRBJ2-2, with unresolved D. With 7 bases removed from V and 5 bases from J, the gap between germline ends came to 8 bases. Looked up from germline, CDR1 is MNHEY and CDR2 is SMNVEV (reference sequence). The CDR3 has 12 amino acids. CDR3 protein: CASISGTGELFF. Here the CDR3 DNA reads TGTGCCAGCATCTCTGGGACCGGGGAGCTGTTTTTT.